Listed here are 10 T cell receptor beta chains from one sample, sequenced in a study of T cell repertoires in cytomegalovirus infection. TCRdb analysed the reads with MiXCR anew, one entry per CDR3 protein. The top ten clones hold roughly 8% of a sample with about 600,000 distinct CDR3 sequences, approximately 24% of them seen once. Material: CD8+ T cells from PBMCs. The receptors here all came from a human donor in good health (CMV status not recorded). Some clones in this sample may be carry-over from other donors' samples.

The chain has TRBV20-1 and TRBJ2-7, with a tentative D call TRBD2 (6 bases). The V end was cut by 3 bases, the J end by 3 bases, with 12 bases between. Germline CDR1 and CDR2: DFQATT and SNEGSKA (reference sequence). CDR3 length equals 13 residues. The CDR3 sequence: CSARRTGDYEQYV. The CDR3 coding sequence is TGCAGTGCTAGGCGGACGGGGGACTACGAGCAGTACGTC.

This clonotype occurred a few times. This rearrangement joins TRBV10-3 to TRBJ2-3; 9 nucleotides align to TRBD2. The CDR3 extends over 19 amino acids. V gave up 3 bases and J gave up 0 bases; unmatched junction bases: 13. The germline gives CDR1 ENHRY, CDR2 SYGVKD. CDR3 amino acids: CAISEMTSGPPTSTDTQYF. CDR3 nucleotide sequence: TGTGCCATCAGTGAAATGACTAGCGGCCCCCCAACTAGCACAGATACGCAGTATTTT.

The rearrangement uses TRBV7-9 and TRBJ1-1; TRBD1 might be the D (6 bases). CDR1 SEHNR and CDR2 FQNEAQ come from the germline V gene (reference sequence). The CDR3 has 15 amino acids. The V and J ends lost 4 bases and 6 bases respectively, with 18 bases between them. CDR3 sequence (DNA): TGTGCCAGCAGCTCCAGACAGGACATGATCTCTGAAGCTTTCTTT. Protein: CASSSRQDMISEAFF. The full variable domain, rest sourced from reference TRBV7-9 and TRBJ1-1, is DTGVSQNPRHKITKRGQNVTFRCDPISEHNRLYWYRQTLGQGPEFLTYFQNEAQLEKSRLLSDRFSAERPKGSFSTLEIQRTEQGDSAMYLCASSSRQDMISEAFFGQGTRLTVV.

The chain links TRBV4-1 to TRBJ1-2; D may be TRBD1 (6 bases). This CDR3 contains 14 residues. V was pared by 0 bases and J by 5 bases, with 10 bases between. Germline-derived CDR1 and CDR2 are MGHRA and YSYEKL. This chain's CDR3 is CASSQEEGVYGYTF. The CDR3 DNA is TGCGCCAGCAGCCAAGAGGAGGGGGTTTATGGCTACACCTTC.

The J gene is TRBJ2-7, the V gene TRBV23-1, with 7 bases identical to TRBD2. TRBV23-1 is an open reading frame, and its role is uncertain. Germline trimming cut 8 bases from V and 1 base from J; bases unmatched to any gene: 11. The CDR3 is 15 amino acids. CDR3 DNA sequence: TGCGCCAGCCTCCCGGGGGGAAGGTGTTCCTACGAGCAGTACGTC. Translation gives CASLPGGRCSYEQYV.

This clonotype turned up a few times. V is TRBV5-4 and J is TRBJ2-1; D remains ambiguous. Germline V gene sequence: CDR1 SGHNT, CDR2 YYREEE (reference sequence). The germline V and J ends were trimmed by 3 bases and 1 base, with 8 bases remaining between them. This CDR3 contains 14 residues. CDR3 loop: CASSSWGSYNEQFF. The CDR3 bases are TGTGCCAGCAGCTCCTGGGGTTCCTACAATGAGCAGTTCTTC.

The table lists this clonotype with a few counts. The CDR3 nucleotides read TGTGCCAGCTCGTCTTTATCTTCACCCGCGAACACCGGGGAGCTGTTTTTT. It translates to CASSSLSSPANTGELFF. The chain couples TRBV13 to TRBJ2-2; D not certain. The germline V gene has CDR1 PRHDT and CDR2 FYEKMQ (reference sequence). Trimming pared 8 bases from V and 0 bases from J, leaving 19 bases between. The CDR3 contains 17 residues.

J is TRBJ1-3 and V is TRBV11-2; tentative D call: TRBD1 (5 bases). The germline V gene has CDR1 SGHAT and CDR2 FQNNGV. With 1 base removed from V and 7 bases from J, the gap between germline ends came to 14 bases. This CDR3 has 15 amino acids. The CDR3 region has the DNA TGTGCCAGCAGCTTAGCTTTGGCCAGGGAGAACACCATATATTTT. Protein product: CASSLALARENTIYF.

This clonotype turned up a few times. J is TRBJ2-5 and V is TRBV7-9; tentatively, D is TRBD1 (6 bases). The CDR3 length is 16 residues. Deletions cut 9 bases from V and 2 bases from J, with 22 bases between. In germline, CDR1 is SEHNR, CDR2 FQNEAQ (reference sequence). CDR3 amino acids: CASDKRDNVAQETQYF. In nucleotides, the CDR3 is TGTGCCAGTGACAAAAGGGACAACGTAGCTCAAGAGACCCAGTACTTC.

The chain uses TRBV4-1 and TRBJ2-7, with D perhaps TRBD2 (6 bases). Trimming pared 1 base from V and 1 base from J, leaving 14 bases between. Germline V gives CDR1 MGHRA, CDR2 YSYEKL. This CDR3 spans 16 amino acids. CDR3 sequence (DNA): TGCGCCAGCAGCCAAGCAGGAGGGGCGAGGTCCTACGAGCAGTACGTC. Protein: CASSQAGGARSYEQYV.